This is a list of T cell receptor beta chains from one sample in a study of blood T cell repertoires in COVID-19. Clones were read by immunoSEQ multiplex PCR, and TCRdb kept only the in-frame ones, dropping some. The sample has roughly 110,000 clones, 65% to 75% seen once. Sequences were obtained from peripheral blood. The receptors here all came from a human donor with acute or convalescent COVID-19. The donor label of this sample is uncertain. CDR3s include the opening cysteine and the closing phenylalanine or tryptophan. A D gene is named only where the DNA matches it firmly. The size field is filled for only some rows; it gives once, few, many or a size class.

CDR3 protein: CASSRTGNGNTIYF; CDR3 DNA: TGTGCCAGCAGCCGGACAGGCAACGGAAACACCATATATTTT; clone size: NA; D gene: TRBD1; J gene: TRBJ1-3; V gene: TRBV5-4
CDR3 protein: CASSEYSWDREETQYF; CDR3 DNA: TGTGCCAGCAGTGAATATTCCTGGGACAGGGAAGAGACCCAGTACTTC; clone size: few; D gene: TRBD1; J gene: TRBJ2-5; V gene: TRBV25-1
CDR3 protein: CASSLDMNEKLFF; CDR3 DNA: TGTGCCAGCAGCTTGGACATGAATGAAAAACTGTTTTTT; clone size: NA; D gene: NA; J gene: TRBJ1-4; V gene: TRBV5-6
CDR3 protein: CASSIVGQGAVEQYF; CDR3 DNA: TGTGCCAGTAGTATAGTGGGACAGGGGGCTGTCGAGCAGTACTTC; clone size: NA; D gene: TRBD1; J gene: TRBJ2-7; V gene: TRBV19
CDR3 protein: CSARRDYGYTF; CDR3 DNA: TGCAGTGCTAGGCGGGACTATGGCTACACCTTC; clone size: NA; D gene: NA; J gene: TRBJ1-2; V gene: TRBV20-1
CDR3 protein: CASSNRGGRADTQYF; CDR3 DNA: TGTGCCAGCAGCAACAGGGGGGGTCGCGCAGATACGCAGTATTTT; clone size: few; D gene: NA; J gene: TRBJ2-3; V gene: TRBV7-2
CDR3 protein: CASSPWDRDHYGYTF; CDR3 DNA: TGTGCCAGCAGCCCTTGGGACAGGGACCACTATGGCTACACCTTC; clone size: NA; D gene: TRBD1; J gene: TRBJ1-2; V gene: TRBV5-6
CDR3 protein: CASSWSGGATDTQYF; CDR3 DNA: TGTGCCAGCAGCTGGAGCGGGGGGGCCACAGATACGCAGTATTTT; clone size: NA; D gene: TRBD2; J gene: TRBJ2-3; V gene: TRBV5-8
CDR3 protein: CASSFTPGLPQETQYF; CDR3 DNA: TGTGCCAGCAGTTTCACACCCGGACTACCCCAAGAGACCCAGTACTTC; clone size: few; D gene: NA; J gene: TRBJ2-5; V gene: TRBV27
CDR3 protein: CASSPGTTNTGELFF; CDR3 DNA: TGTGCCAGTAGTCCGGGGACAACGAACACCGGGGAGCTGTTTTTT; clone size: NA; D gene: NA; J gene: TRBJ2-2; V gene: TRBV19
CDR3 protein: CASSSEVLAGVNEQFF; CDR3 DNA: TGCGCCAGCAGCTCTGAGGTCCTAGCGGGGGTGAATGAGCAGTTCTTC; clone size: NA; D gene: TRBD2; J gene: TRBJ2-1; V gene: TRBV5-1
CDR3 protein: CASSLWGWGRVNDEQFF; CDR3 DNA: TGTGCCAGCAGCTTATGGGGCTGGGGCAGGGTCAACGATGAGCAGTTCTTC; clone size: NA; D gene: NA; J gene: TRBJ2-1; V gene: TRBV7-3
CDR3 protein: CATSGIHRANTGELFF; CDR3 DNA: TGTGCCACCAGTGGAATCCACAGGGCGAACACCGGGGAGCTGTTTTTT; clone size: NA; D gene: NA; J gene: TRBJ2-2; V gene: TRBV24-1
CDR3 protein: CASSTPTSGDTQYF; CDR3 DNA: TGCGCCAGCAGCACGCCGACTAGCGGAGATACGCAGTATTTT; clone size: NA; D gene: TRBD2; J gene: TRBJ2-3; V gene: TRBV5-1
CDR3 protein: CASSWGQGFGELFF; CDR3 DNA: TGTGCCAGTAGTTGGGGACAGGGGTTCGGGGAGCTGTTTTTT; clone size: NA; D gene: TRBD1; J gene: TRBJ2-2; V gene: TRBV19
CDR3 protein: CASSERGWRQGGPQHF; CDR3 DNA: TGTGCCAGCAGTGAAAGAGGGTGGAGGCAGGGGGGCCCCCAGCATTTT; clone size: NA; D gene: TRBD1; J gene: TRBJ1-5; V gene: TRBV2
CDR3 protein: CASSIDGRASSPLHF; CDR3 DNA: TGTGCCAGTAGTATAGACGGCAGGGCGAGTTCACCCCTCCACTTT; clone size: NA; D gene: NA; J gene: TRBJ1-6; V gene: TRBV19
CDR3 protein: CASSLGAPTQYF; CDR3 DNA: TGTGCCAGCAGCTTAGGGGCCCCTACGCAGTATTTT; clone size: NA; D gene: NA; J gene: TRBJ2-3; V gene: TRBV7-9
CDR3 protein: CASSRGGQYNEQFF; CDR3 DNA: TGTGCCAGCAGCCGTGGGGGACAGTACAATGAGCAGTTCTTC; clone size: NA; D gene: TRBD1; J gene: TRBJ2-1; V gene: TRBV3-1/TRBV3-2
CDR3 protein: CASSEASLNYGYTF; CDR3 DNA: TGTGCCAGCTCAGAGGCCAGCCTTAACTATGGCTACACCTTC; clone size: few; D gene: NA; J gene: TRBJ1-2; V gene: TRBV18
CDR3 protein: CSASRGYEQYF; CDR3 DNA: TGCAGTGCTAGTCGGGGCTACGAGCAGTACTTC; clone size: NA; D gene: NA; J gene: TRBJ2-7; V gene: TRBV20-1
CDR3 protein: CASGGWGGGRYGYTF; CDR3 DNA: TGCGCCAGCGGAGGGTGGGGAGGAGGACGTTATGGCTACACCTTC; clone size: NA; D gene: NA; J gene: TRBJ1-2; V gene: TRBV10-2
CDR3 protein: CASSFTGTAGELFF; CDR3 DNA: TGTGCCAGCAGCTTTACCGGGACAGCAGGGGAGCTGTTTTTT; clone size: many; D gene: TRBD1; J gene: TRBJ2-2; V gene: TRBV7-2
CDR3 protein: CASSPLPGLDNSPLHF; CDR3 DNA: TGTGCCAGCTCGCCTCTCCCGGGACTGGATAATTCACCCCTCCACTTT; clone size: NA; D gene: NA; J gene: TRBJ1-6; V gene: TRBV18
CDR3 protein: CASSLELSGAYEQYF; CDR3 DNA: TGTGCCAGCAGCTTAGAGCTTAGCGGGGCCTACGAGCAGTACTTC; clone size: NA; D gene: TRBD2; J gene: TRBJ2-7; V gene: TRBV11-2